These T cell receptor beta chains were read from a single sample in a study of blood T cell repertoires in COVID-19. Only in-frame clones appear in the TCRdb table, and some are missing; sequencing was by immunoSEQ multiplex PCR. The sample includes approximately 260,000 clones, 80% to 90% seen only once; the top ten take approximately 4.6%. Sequenced material: peripheral blood. The receptors shown here come from a woman aged 35 to 49 who had recovered from COVID-19. Both conserved end residues are part of each CDR3. The order of the fields is clone size, D gene, J gene, V gene, CDR3 length, CDR3 DNA, CDR3 protein. D genes are given only for firm matches. Only part of the rows carry a size: once, few, many, or a class if the clone is expanded.

clone size: NA
D gene: NA
J gene: TRBJ2-2
V gene: TRBV2
CDR3 length: 12
CDR3 DNA: TGTGCCAGCAGGAAACAACCCGGGGAGCTGTTTTTT
CDR3 protein: CASRKQPGELFF

clone size: NA
D gene: TRBD1
J gene: TRBJ1-2
V gene: TRBV6-6
CDR3 length: 12
CDR3 DNA: TGTGCCAGCACCCAGACGTCCGACAGGGGCACCTTC
CDR3 protein: CASTQTSDRGTF

clone size: NA
D gene: NA
J gene: TRBJ1-2
V gene: TRBV21-1
CDR3 length: 17
CDR3 DNA: TGTGCCAGCAGCACCGGGAGGGTGAGGGTATTTCACTATGGCTACACCTTC
CDR3 protein: CASSTGRVRVFHYGYTF

clone size: NA
D gene: TRBD1
J gene: TRBJ2-5
V gene: TRBV5-1
CDR3 length: 14
CDR3 DNA: TGCGCCAGCAGCCCCGGACAGGGAGAAGAGACCCAGTACTTC
CDR3 protein: CASSPGQGEETQYF

clone size: NA
D gene: NA
J gene: TRBJ1-5
V gene: TRBV3-1/TRBV3-2
CDR3 length: 17
CDR3 DNA: TGTGCCAGCAGCCAAGACCCCGGCAGGGGTGTCAATCAGCCCCAGCATTTT
CDR3 protein: CASSQDPGRGVNQPQHF

clone size: NA
D gene: TRBD1
J gene: TRBJ1-1
V gene: TRBV2
CDR3 length: 15
CDR3 DNA: TGTGCCAGCAGGGGACAGGGGGTTTCGAGCACTGAAGCTTTCTTT
CDR3 protein: CASRGQGVSSTEAFF

clone size: NA
D gene: TRBD1
J gene: TRBJ1-1
V gene: TRBV6-1
CDR3 length: 14
CDR3 DNA: TGTGCCAGCAGTGAAGGGGACAGGGGCACTGAAGCTTTCTTT
CDR3 protein: CASSEGDRGTEAFF

clone size: NA
D gene: NA
J gene: TRBJ1-1
V gene: TRBV28
CDR3 length: 15
CDR3 DNA: TGTGCCAGCAGTGCCACCGACGGAGGGAACACTGAAGCTTTCTTT
CDR3 protein: CASSATDGGNTEAFF

clone size: NA
D gene: NA
J gene: TRBJ1-1
V gene: TRBV12-5
CDR3 length: 16
CDR3 DNA: TGTGCTAGTGGTTTGGTATTCAGTACGGGAAACACTGAAGCTTTCTTT
CDR3 protein: CASGLVFSTGNTEAFF

clone size: NA
D gene: TRBD1
J gene: TRBJ2-1
V gene: TRBV5-3
CDR3 length: 14
CDR3 DNA: TGTGCCAGAAGCTTCCCCAGGGGGCAAGATGAGCAGTTCTTC
CDR3 protein: CARSFPRGQDEQFF

clone size: NA
D gene: TRBD1
J gene: TRBJ1-6
V gene: TRBV2
CDR3 length: 15
CDR3 DNA: TGTGCCAGCACCTTCCTTACAGGGGGTAATTCACCCCTCCACTTT
CDR3 protein: CASTFLTGGNSPLHF

clone size: NA
D gene: TRBD1
J gene: TRBJ1-1
V gene: TRBV19
CDR3 length: 15
CDR3 DNA: TGTGCCAGTAGTATCACGGGACAGCTGAACACTGAAGCTTTCTTT
CDR3 protein: CASSITGQLNTEAFF

clone size: NA
D gene: NA
J gene: TRBJ1-2
V gene: TRBV29-1
CDR3 length: 14
CDR3 DNA: TGCAGCGTGGGGACGGGAGAGAGTGTTAGGGGCTACACCTTC
CDR3 protein: CSVGTGESVRGYTF

clone size: once
D gene: TRBD1
J gene: TRBJ1-4
V gene: TRBV10-3
CDR3 length: 16
CDR3 DNA: TGTGCCATCAGTCTAGACAGGGGCTCTGCAGGTGAAAAACTGTTTTTT
CDR3 protein: CAISLDRGSAGEKLFF

clone size: NA
D gene: NA
J gene: TRBJ1-2
V gene: TRBV6-5
CDR3 length: 13
CDR3 DNA: TGTGCCAGCAGTTTTCAGGGTAGCTATGGCTACACCTTC
CDR3 protein: CASSFQGSYGYTF

clone size: few
D gene: TRBD1
J gene: TRBJ2-5
V gene: TRBV10-3
CDR3 length: 14
CDR3 DNA: TGTGCCATCAGTGAGCCCGGGACAGCTGAGACCCAGTACTTC
CDR3 protein: CAISEPGTAETQYF

clone size: NA
D gene: NA
J gene: TRBJ2-2
V gene: TRBV6-5
CDR3 length: 14
CDR3 DNA: TGTGCCAGCAGTTATTCCTCCCTCACCGGGGAGCTGTTTTTT
CDR3 protein: CASSYSSLTGELFF

clone size: NA
D gene: NA
J gene: TRBJ1-6
V gene: TRBV30
CDR3 length: 14
CDR3 DNA: TGTGCCTGGAGTACGGGGTTCGGCAATTCACCCCTCCACTTT
CDR3 protein: CAWSTGFGNSPLHF

clone size: few
D gene: NA
J gene: TRBJ2-5
V gene: TRBV9
CDR3 length: 15
CDR3 DNA: TGTGCCAGCAGCGTACAGGACTCATGGTCAGAGACCCAGTACTTC
CDR3 protein: CASSVQDSWSETQYF

clone size: NA
D gene: NA
J gene: TRBJ2-5
V gene: TRBV18
CDR3 length: 13
CDR3 DNA: TGTGCCAGCTCACCCGAACTCCAAGAGACCCAGTACTTC
CDR3 protein: CASSPELQETQYF

clone size: NA
D gene: TRBD1
J gene: TRBJ1-5
V gene: TRBV7-8
CDR3 length: 15
CDR3 DNA: TGTGCCAGCAGCCTGATTAGGGGGCGAAGGCAGCCCCAGCATTTT
CDR3 protein: CASSLIRGRRQPQHF

clone size: NA
D gene: NA
J gene: TRBJ2-7
V gene: TRBV6-5
CDR3 length: 11
CDR3 DNA: TGTGCCAGCGGGAGGAGGTACGAGCAGTACTTC
CDR3 protein: CASGRRYEQYF

clone size: NA
D gene: NA
J gene: TRBJ2-7
V gene: TRBV11-2
CDR3 length: 14
CDR3 DNA: TGTGCCAGCAGCTTTCGGGGGGCGCACTACGAGCAGTACTTC
CDR3 protein: CASSFRGAHYEQYF

clone size: NA
D gene: NA
J gene: TRBJ1-2
V gene: TRBV9
CDR3 length: 14
CDR3 DNA: TGTGCCAGCGGCCACGGACCGGCGGGGAATGGCTACACCTTC
CDR3 protein: CASGHGPAGNGYTF

clone size: NA
D gene: NA
J gene: TRBJ1-2
V gene: TRBV29-1
CDR3 length: 12
CDR3 DNA: TGCAGCGTTGAGGACAGTTCCTATGGCTACACCTTC
CDR3 protein: CSVEDSSYGYTF

clone size: NA
D gene: NA
J gene: TRBJ1-1
V gene: TRBV4-3
CDR3 length: 15
CDR3 DNA: TGCGCCAGCAGCCAGGAGTCAACGGTTTATACTGAAGCTTTCTTT
CDR3 protein: CASSQESTVYTEAFF

clone size: NA
D gene: TRBD2
J gene: TRBJ2-5
V gene: TRBV5-1
CDR3 length: 15
CDR3 DNA: TGCGCCAGCAGGACTAGCGGGGAGTACCAAGAGACCCAGTACTTC
CDR3 protein: CASRTSGEYQETQYF

clone size: NA
D gene: TRBD1
J gene: TRBJ1-3
V gene: TRBV5-5
CDR3 length: 17
CDR3 DNA: TGTGCCAGCAGCTTGGCCTTGGGACAGGGCTCTGGAAACACCATATATTTT
CDR3 protein: CASSLALGQGSGNTIYF

clone size: NA
D gene: TRBD1
J gene: TRBJ1-6
V gene: TRBV3-1/TRBV3-2
CDR3 length: 14
CDR3 DNA: TGTGCCAGCAGCCCGTGGGACAGGGGTTCACCCCTCCACTTT
CDR3 protein: CASSPWDRGSPLHF

clone size: NA
D gene: TRBD2
J gene: TRBJ2-3
V gene: TRBV9
CDR3 length: 16
CDR3 DNA: TGTGCCAGCAGCGCTTGGACTAGCGGGAGCTCAGATACGCAGTATTTT
CDR3 protein: CASSAWTSGSSDTQYF

clone size: NA
D gene: TRBD2
J gene: TRBJ2-1
V gene: TRBV10-3
CDR3 length: 11
CDR3 DNA: TGTGCCCTCGGGGGGGGCAATGAGCAGTTCTTC
CDR3 protein: CALGGGNEQFF

clone size: NA
D gene: NA
J gene: TRBJ2-7
V gene: TRBV27
CDR3 length: 13
CDR3 DNA: TGTGCCAGCAGTTTAGGCGGATCATACGAGCAGTACTTC
CDR3 protein: CASSLGGSYEQYF

clone size: once
D gene: TRBD2
J gene: TRBJ2-1
V gene: TRBV10-3
CDR3 length: 17
CDR3 DNA: TGTGCCATCAGTGACTCTCCGGGACTAGCGGTCTCAGATGAGCAGTTCTTC
CDR3 protein: CAISDSPGLAVSDEQFF

clone size: NA
D gene: NA
J gene: TRBJ2-2
V gene: TRBV20-1
CDR3 length: 14
CDR3 DNA: TGCAGTGCTAGTATCGGGAGTACCCCCGGGGAGCTGTTTTTT
CDR3 protein: CSASIGSTPGELFF

clone size: NA
D gene: NA
J gene: TRBJ2-5
V gene: TRBV7-3
CDR3 length: 14
CDR3 DNA: TGTGCCAGCAGCTTAAACCGGGACAAAGAGACCCAGTACTTC
CDR3 protein: CASSLNRDKETQYF

clone size: once
D gene: NA
J gene: TRBJ1-1
V gene: TRBV12-3/TRBV12-4
CDR3 length: 11
CDR3 DNA: TGTGCCAGCAGCTCCACTTGGAGGACTTTCTTT
CDR3 protein: CASSSTWRTFF

clone size: NA
D gene: TRBD1
J gene: TRBJ1-2
V gene: TRBV5-1
CDR3 length: 16
CDR3 DNA: TGCGCCAGCAGCTTTGGAGGTGGGACAGGGGCTCAAGGCTACACCTTC
CDR3 protein: CASSFGGGTGAQGYTF

clone size: NA
D gene: NA
J gene: TRBJ1-1
V gene: TRBV27
CDR3 length: 13
CDR3 DNA: TGTGCCAGTAGTTTTGCAGGCAACACTGAAGCTTTCTTT
CDR3 protein: CASSFAGNTEAFF

clone size: NA
D gene: NA
J gene: TRBJ2-1
V gene: TRBV5-1
CDR3 length: 14
CDR3 DNA: TGCGCCAGCAGCTTGGTACTAGATGGGCGAGAGCAGTTCTTC
CDR3 protein: CASSLVLDGREQFF

clone size: NA
D gene: TRBD1
J gene: TRBJ1-2
V gene: TRBV24-1
CDR3 length: 12
CDR3 DNA: TGTGCCACCAGTGCCTCCACAGGGGCACACACCTTC
CDR3 protein: CATSASTGAHTF

clone size: few
D gene: NA
J gene: TRBJ1-6
V gene: TRBV11-2
CDR3 length: 16
CDR3 DNA: TGTGCCAGCAGCTTAGTCCGGAGCTCCTATAATTCACCCCTCCACTTT
CDR3 protein: CASSLVRSSYNSPLHF

clone size: NA
D gene: NA
J gene: TRBJ1-2
V gene: TRBV2
CDR3 length: 14
CDR3 DNA: TGTGCCAGCAGATTGACAGTCGCGGATGGTGGCTACACCTTC
CDR3 protein: CASRLTVADGGYTF

clone size: few
D gene: NA
J gene: TRBJ2-2
V gene: TRBV29-1
CDR3 length: 13
CDR3 DNA: TGCAGCGTTGGACAGAGTTACACCGGGGAGCTGTTTTTT
CDR3 protein: CSVGQSYTGELFF

clone size: NA
D gene: TRBD2
J gene: TRBJ2-5
V gene: TRBV11-2
CDR3 length: 14
CDR3 DNA: TGTGCCAGCAATACAGCGGGGCCTCAAGAGACCCAGTACTTC
CDR3 protein: CASNTAGPQETQYF

clone size: NA
D gene: NA
J gene: TRBJ2-5
V gene: TRBV7-3
CDR3 length: 17
CDR3 DNA: TGTGCCAGCAGCTTAAGTCGCGTGGGGACAAACCAAGAGACCCAGTACTTC
CDR3 protein: CASSLSRVGTNQETQYF

clone size: NA
D gene: TRBD1
J gene: TRBJ2-6
V gene: TRBV6-4
CDR3 length: 18
CDR3 DNA: TGTGCCAGCAGTGAAACAGGGGTGGCTATTGCTGGGGCCAACGTCCTGACTTTC
CDR3 protein: CASSETGVAIAGANVLTF

clone size: NA
D gene: NA
J gene: TRBJ1-2
V gene: TRBV21-1
CDR3 length: 14
CDR3 DNA: TGTGCCAGCAGGGACGGACAGGGGACATATGGCTACACCTTC
CDR3 protein: CASRDGQGTYGYTF

clone size: NA
D gene: TRBD1
J gene: TRBJ1-1
V gene: TRBV7-3
CDR3 length: 14
CDR3 DNA: TGTGCCAGCAGCCCTACTGGAGGGGGCGAAGAAGCTTTCTTT
CDR3 protein: CASSPTGGGEEAFF